The 3 T cell receptor beta chains reported below all come from one sample, sequenced in a study of blood T cell repertoires in COVID-19. The assay was immunoSEQ multiplex PCR, and TCRdb's table has in-frame clones only and misses some. The data contain 150,000 to 200,000 clones, about 85% of them singletons. Sequencing was performed on PBMCs or T cells enriched from blood (not recorded which). These receptors were obtained from a man aged 40-49 years who had recovered from COVID-19.

This clone has only a few counts. The V and J genes are TRBV25-1 and TRBJ1-2, with TRBD1 matching 11 bases. V lost 2 bases, J lost 4 bases, and 3 bases stayed unmatched. The germline V gene has CDR1 MGHDK and CDR2 SYGVNS. The CDR3 extends over 15 amino acids. The CDR3 DNA is TGTGCCAGCAGTGAAGGGACAGGGGGACCCTATGGCTACACCTTC. Translation: CASSEGTGGPYGYTF.

In its sample, this clone was seen a few times. The rearrangement links TRBV2 to TRBJ2-7, with 11 bases lining up with TRBD2. The V gene end was trimmed by 3 bases and the J gene end by 6 bases; junction bases not matched to a gene: 4. The CDR3 has 14 amino acids. Germline V gene lookup returns CDR1 SNHLY and CDR2 FYNNEI. DNA of the CDR3: TGTGCCAGCAGTGATCTAGCGGGAGGAGTCGAGCAGTACTTC. Translated, it gives CASSDLAGGVEQYF. The full variable domain, in which reference TRBV2 and TRBJ2-7 provide the parts outside the CDR3, is EPEVTQTPSHQVTQMGQEVILRCVPISNHLYFYWYRQILGQKVEFLVSFYNNEISEKSEIFDDQFSVERPDGSNFTLKIRSTKLEDSAMYFCASSDLAGGVEQYFGPGTRLTVT.

This clone was observed once. The rearrangement links TRBV5-4 to TRBJ1-1; 7 bases line up with TRBD1. The ends lost 7 bases at V and 4 bases at J; junction bases unmatched: 13. Germline values: CDR1 SGHNT, CDR2 YYREEE (reference sequence). The CDR3 has 15 amino acids. The CDR3 DNA follows: TGTGCCAGCGAGAGTCACACAGGGGCGGCCACTGAAGCTTTCTTT. It codes for CASESHTGAATEAFF.